The sequence of this T cell receptor beta chain was determined in a study of PD-1 blockade in classical Hodgkin lymphoma. Overall study context: Nivolumab was given intravenously to patients at 3 mg/kg every 2 weeks.

The assay was immunoSEQ multiplex PCR, and TCRdb's table has in-frame clones only and misses some. The data contain about 110,000 clones, around 89% of them singletons. Per germline, CDR1 SGHRS and CDR2 YFSETQ. V lost 7 bases and J lost 4, with 20 bases in between. The CDR3 spans 15 residues. There was relapse after autologous stem cell transplantation in every patient, and there was variation in brentuximab vedotin exposure. The source was peripheral blood mononuclear cells (PBMCs), collected before the second cycle of nivolumab. The TCR comes from a human donor with classical Hodgkin lymphoma. This rearrangement joins TRBV5-1 to TRBJ1-1, with D tentatively TRBD1 (5 bases). The CDR3 region has the DNA TGCGCCAGCCGAGATAGATCGGGACGCGGCACTGAAGCTTTCTTT. Translating gives CASRDRSGRGTEAFF.